This T cell receptor beta chain was obtained from a study of CXCR3-negative and CXCR3-positive naive CD8 T cells (dated by TCRdb to between 2019 and 2020). Background for the entire study: In total, some 140 million TRB reads were obtained, corresponding to roughly 1.5 +/- 0.3 million reads per library. Diversity and physicochemical repertoire analyses covered 11 donors pooled from two independent experiments. TRBV-TRBJ cluster analysis included naive subsets from roughly 5 donors and memory cells from 3 donors. The paper as a whole reports these results and caveats: TRBV-TRBJ usage was similar between naive CXCR3-negative and CXCR3-positive cells from the same donor, while memory cells showed distinct patterns. Both naive subsets had comparably high repertoire diversity, while memory CD8+ T cells had much lower repertoire diversity. CXCR3 expression partially decreased after cryopreservation, so most assays used freshly isolated PBMCs. Compared with CXCR3-negative naive cells, CXCR3-positive naive cells had TRB CDR3s with higher hydrophobicity (lower Kidera factor 4), lower energy, and higher strength and volume indices. Because surface CD5, which is linked to self-reactivity in mice, was comparable between the naive subsets, TCR interaction strength was also inferred from TRB CDR3 physicochemical properties.

Sequenced using a NextSeq 550. The Human TCR Profiling Kit (MiLaboratory) was used to make UMI-labeled 5' RACE TRB cDNA libraries. cDNA synthesis used the entire amount of extracted RNA, and PCR amplification then used the entire amount of cDNA produced. Libraries were prepared in parallel with an identical number of PCR cycles. In the paper's pipeline: With a requirement of at least two reads per UMI, MIGEC and MiXCR extracted about 50,000 +/- 10,000 unique UMI-labeled TRB cDNA molecules per library. An average of approximately 40,000 +/- 10,000 functional in-frame TRB CDR3 nucleotide clonotypes without stop codons was found per library. After each sample was downsampled to 5000 UMI-labeled TRB molecules, VDJtools was used to calculate diversity metrics such as normalized Shannon-Wiener and Chao1. Clonotype-size-weighted physicochemical properties of the central five CDR3 residues (interaction energy, strength, volume and Kidera factor 4) were computed in VDJtools. Following TCRdb reprocessing, every CDR3 protein sequence forms one entry, and DNA is not provided. The V and J calls follow TCRdb's processing rather than the paper's. Per the sample table, the count is fewer than 55,000 distinct CDR3 sequences. The ten largest clones add up to 1.6% of the sample.

For each CD8+ T cell subset, flow sorting was done in triplicate, and roughly 310,000 cells per subset went directly into RLT lysis buffer. To keep memory contaminants out, a stringent definition of naive CD8+ T cells was applied: CD45RO-CCR7+CD27+CD95-. Peripheral blood mononuclear cells were isolated from buffy coats by standard density gradient centrifugation. Naive CXCR3-negative and CXCR3-positive CD8+ T cells were flow-sorted on a FACSAria III. Total RNA was extracted from sorted cells with an RNeasy Mini Kit. In regard to this clonotype: Its antigen remains unidentified.

The cysteine opens and the phenylalanine closes a CDR3 of 14 amino acids. This entry has no DNA. CDR1 and CDR2 were assigned from the germline V gene as SGHVS and FQNEAQ. Sequencing used naive CXCR3- CD8+ T cells from blood. This sample's cell subset or site label indicates: CD45RO-CCR7+CD27+CD95- naive CD8+ T cells lacking CXCR3 (TNR3-). This clonotype originated in a human donor in good health. Some clones in this sample may be carry-over from other donors' samples. The chain joins TRBV7-8 to TRBJ1-2; the TCRdb D gene call, TRBD1, has no DNA to confirm it. The CDR3: CASSADRAYYGYTF.